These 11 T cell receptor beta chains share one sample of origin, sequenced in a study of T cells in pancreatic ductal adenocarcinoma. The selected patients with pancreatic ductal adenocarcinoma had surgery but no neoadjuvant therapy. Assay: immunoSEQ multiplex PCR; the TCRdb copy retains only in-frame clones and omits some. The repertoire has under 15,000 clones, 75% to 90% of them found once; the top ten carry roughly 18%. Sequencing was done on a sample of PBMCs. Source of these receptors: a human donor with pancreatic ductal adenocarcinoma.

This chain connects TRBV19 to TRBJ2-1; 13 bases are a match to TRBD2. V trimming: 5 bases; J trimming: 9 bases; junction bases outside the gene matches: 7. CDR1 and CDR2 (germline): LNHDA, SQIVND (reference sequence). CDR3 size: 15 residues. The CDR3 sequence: CASSSTSGRRTEQFF. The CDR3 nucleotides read TGTGCCAGTAGTTCGACTAGCGGGAGGAGGACTGAGCAGTTCTTC. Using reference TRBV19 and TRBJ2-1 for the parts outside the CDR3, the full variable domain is DGGITQSPKYLFRKEGQNVTLSCEQNLNHDAMYWYRQDPGQGLRLIYYSQIVNDFQKGDIAEGYSVSREKKESFPLTVTSAQKNPTAFYLCASSSTSGRRTEQFFGPGTRLTVL.

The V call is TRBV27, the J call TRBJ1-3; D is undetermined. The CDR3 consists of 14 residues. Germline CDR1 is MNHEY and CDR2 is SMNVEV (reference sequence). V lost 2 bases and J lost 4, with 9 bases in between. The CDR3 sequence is CASSLIGRGNTIYF. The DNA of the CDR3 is TGTGCCAGCAGTTTAATCGGCCGGGGAAACACCATATATTTT.

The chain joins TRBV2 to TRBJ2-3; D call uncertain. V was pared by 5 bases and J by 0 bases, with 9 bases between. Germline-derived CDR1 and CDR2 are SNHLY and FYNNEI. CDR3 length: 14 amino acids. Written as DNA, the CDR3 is TGTGCCAGCAGTAATAGCAAAAGCACAGATACGCAGTATTTT. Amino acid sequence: CASSNSKSTDTQYF.

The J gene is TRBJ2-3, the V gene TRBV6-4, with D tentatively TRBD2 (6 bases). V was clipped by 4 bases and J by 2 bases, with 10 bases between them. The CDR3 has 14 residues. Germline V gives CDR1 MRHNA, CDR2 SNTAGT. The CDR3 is CASSGTIFTDTQYF. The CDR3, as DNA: TGTGCCAGCAGTGGGACTATTTTCACAGATACGCAGTATTTT.

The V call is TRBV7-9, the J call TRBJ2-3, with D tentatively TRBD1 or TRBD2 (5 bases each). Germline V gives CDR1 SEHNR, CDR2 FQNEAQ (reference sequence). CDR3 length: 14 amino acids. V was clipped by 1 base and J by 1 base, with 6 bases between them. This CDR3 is CASSLGGRTDTQYF. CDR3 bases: TGTGCCAGCAGCTTAGGGGGACGCACAGATACGCAGTATTTT.

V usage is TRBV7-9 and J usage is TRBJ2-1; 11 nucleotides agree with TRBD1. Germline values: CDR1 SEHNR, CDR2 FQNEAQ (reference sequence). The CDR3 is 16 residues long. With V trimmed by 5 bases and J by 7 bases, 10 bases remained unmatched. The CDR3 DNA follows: TGTGCCAGCAGCCCTCTTCGGGACAGGGGGAAGAATGAGCAGTTCTTC. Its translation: CASSPLRDRGKNEQFF.

DNA for the CDR3: TGTGCCAGCAGCCAGGGACAGGGAACCTACGAGCAGTACTTC. This codes for CASSQGQGTYEQYF. The chain combines TRBV4-2 with TRBJ2-7; TRBD1 matches 9 bases. CDR3 size: 14 residues. Germline CDR1 reads LGHNA; CDR2 reads YNFKEQ. The V and J ends lost 3 bases and 2 bases, in that order; junction bases with no gene match: 2.

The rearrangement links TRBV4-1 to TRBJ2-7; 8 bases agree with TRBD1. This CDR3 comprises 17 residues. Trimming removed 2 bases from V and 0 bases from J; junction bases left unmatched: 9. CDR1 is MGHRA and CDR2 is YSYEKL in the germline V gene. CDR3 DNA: TGCGCCAGCAGCCAACGTCAAGGACAGGGCAGCTCCTACGAGCAGTACTTC. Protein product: CASSQRQGQGSSYEQYF.

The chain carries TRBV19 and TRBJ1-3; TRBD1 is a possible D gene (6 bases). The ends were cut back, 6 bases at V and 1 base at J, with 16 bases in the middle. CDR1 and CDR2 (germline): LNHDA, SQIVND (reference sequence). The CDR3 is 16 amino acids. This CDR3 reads CASRREQGTSGNTIYF. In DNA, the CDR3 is TGTGCCAGTAGGCGGGAACAGGGAACTTCTGGAAACACCATATATTTT. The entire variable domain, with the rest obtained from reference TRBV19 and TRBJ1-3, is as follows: DGGITQSPKYLFRKEGQNVTLSCEQNLNHDAMYWYRQDPGQGLRLIYYSQIVNDFQKGDIAEGYSVSREKKESFPLTVTSAQKNPTAFYLCASRREQGTSGNTIYFGEGSWLTVV.

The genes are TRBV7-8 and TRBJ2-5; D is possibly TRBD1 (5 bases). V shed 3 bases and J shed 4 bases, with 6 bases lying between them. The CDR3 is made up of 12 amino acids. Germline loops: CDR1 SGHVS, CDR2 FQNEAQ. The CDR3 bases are TGTGCCAGCAGCTTGCAGGGAGAGACCCAGTACTTC. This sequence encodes CASSLQGETQYF.

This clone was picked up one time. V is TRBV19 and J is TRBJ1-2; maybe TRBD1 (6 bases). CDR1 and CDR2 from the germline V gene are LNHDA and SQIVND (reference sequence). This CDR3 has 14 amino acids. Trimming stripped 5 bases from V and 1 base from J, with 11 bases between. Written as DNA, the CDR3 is TGTGCCAGTAGTGGGCCAGGGGATAACTATGGCTACACCTTC. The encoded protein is CASSGPGDNYGYTF.